What follows describes a single T cell receptor beta chain. Its antigen remains unknown. Sequencing used immunoSEQ multiplex PCR; TCRdb keeps in-frame clones, though not all of them. The table has approximately 180,000 clones, 87% seen once. The data derive from a study of T cell responses to AZD1222 COVID-19 vaccine. V was pared by 3 bases and J by 7 bases, with 5 bases of the junction left unmatched. The CDR3 consists of 15 residues. Germline loops: CDR1 MNHEY, CDR2 SMNVEV (reference sequence). Whole-study results and caveats: Spike-spanning, vaccine-associated CD4 TCRs were dominant at 160-218 and 743-854.

The clonotype comes from an adult in good health. Material: peripheral blood, obtained on day 0 of AZD1222 vaccination. The rearrangement joins TRBV27 to TRBJ1-4; 10 bases are a match to TRBD1. This CDR3 reads CASSFDRQGAEKLFF. The CDR3 DNA reads as TGTGCCAGCAGTTTCGACCGACAGGGGGCTGAAAAACTGTTTTTT.